The 15 T cell receptor beta chains given below trace back to one sample, sequenced in a study of spatial heterogeneity in lung cancer. Study results and limitations: It was found that expanded intratumoral alpha and beta TCR counts tracked tumor mutation counts.

These TCRs' antigens remain unknown. Time point reported: sample taken at primary tumor resection. TCRdb processed the 5' RACE reads anew with MiXCR; each CDR3 protein has one entry. This table has around 20,000 distinct CDR3 sequences, more than 2.5% appearing once. This specimen was lung tumor tissue, taken at surgery. The source is a male donor with early-stage non-small cell lung cancer.

This clonotype was counted ten times or more. The rearrangement uses TRBV2 and TRBJ2-5; D might be TRBD1 (6 bases). Germline V gene sequence: CDR1 SNHLY, CDR2 FYNNEI. The ends were cut back, 4 bases at V and 2 bases at J, with 8 bases in the middle. CDR3 length: 13 amino acids. The CDR3 bases are TGTGCCAGCAGTGTGGACAGACAAGAGACCCAGTACTTC. The encoded protein is CASSVDRQETQYF. The whole variable domain, filled in from reference TRBV2 and TRBJ2-5, reads EPEVTQTPSHQVTQMGQEVILRCVPISNHLYFYWYRQILGQKVEFLVSFYNNEISEKSEIFDDQFSVERPDGSNFTLKIRSTKLEDSAMYFCASSVDRQETQYFGPGTRLLVL.

This clonotype has a count of ten or more. This chain links TRBV14 with TRBJ2-1, with TRBD1 as a possible D gene (5 bases). The germline V gene has CDR1 SGHDN and CDR2 FVKESK. The V gene lost 1 base and the J gene lost 5 bases, with 12 bases spanning the gap. CDR3 size: 15 residues. The CDR3: CASSQVLAGNNEQFF. The CDR3 bases are TGTGCCAGCAGCCAAGTCCTTGCAGGGAACAATGAGCAGTTCTTC.

At least ten counts were recorded for this clonotype. The rearrangement joins TRBV4-2 to TRBJ2-3, with TRBD1 identical over 8 bases. Germline V gene sequence: CDR1 LGHNA, CDR2 YNFKEQ. The CDR3 runs 17 residues. The V segment lost 0 bases and the J segment 1 base; nucleotides outside the gene matches: 6. The CDR3 DNA reads as TGTGCCAGCAGCCAAGATTGGCAGGGGGCGGGCACAGATACGCAGTATTTT. Amino acids: CASSQDWQGAGTDTQYF.

The table lists this clonotype with many counts. The J gene is TRBJ2-1, the V gene TRBV7-9, with 8 bases that match TRBD2. Per germline, CDR1 SEHNR and CDR2 FQNEAQ (reference sequence). J gave up 0 bases and V 5 bases, and 6 bases lay outside the gene matches. The CDR3 is made up of 16 amino acids. CDR3 sequence (DNA): TGTGCCAGCAGCACGGGACTAGTCAGCTCCTACAATGAGCAGTTCTTC. Amino acids: CASSTGLVSSYNEQFF.

This clonotype was detected many times. The J gene is TRBJ1-1, the V gene TRBV29-1; TRBD1 matches at 10 bases. The CDR3 extends over 12 amino acids. With 7 bases clipped from V and 7 bases from J, the junction kept 6 bases outside the gene matches. Germline CDR1 reads SQVTM; CDR2 reads ANQGSEA. CDR3 sequence: CSAGRDRGEAFF. DNA for the CDR3: TGCAGCGCCGGGCGGGACAGGGGTGAAGCTTTCTTT.

By share, this clonotype ranks as medium-sized. The CDR3 is CASRSQGVNEQYF. CDR3 DNA: TGTGCCAGCAGATCACAGGGGGTCAACGAGCAGTACTTC. This sequence joins TRBV6-5 and TRBJ2-7; 8 bases are shared with TRBD1. This CDR3 spans 13 amino acids. Looked up from germline, CDR1 is MNHEY and CDR2 is SVGAGI. The ends lost 6 bases at V and 5 bases at J; junction bases unmatched: 6.

There are many counts of this clonotype. The J gene is TRBJ2-7, the V gene TRBV30, with D maybe TRBD2 (5 bases). The V gene lost 1 base and the J gene lost 9 bases, with 10 bases spanning the gap. This CDR3 spans 11 amino acids. The germline CDR1 and CDR2 sequences are GTSNPN and SVGIG (reference sequence). CDR3 residues: CAWSDRSGQYF. Here the CDR3 DNA reads TGTGCCTGGAGTGACCGGAGCGGGCAGTACTTC. The variable domain in full, with the rest retrieved from reference TRBV30 and TRBJ2-7, is SQTIHQWPATLVQPVGSPLSLECTVEGTSNPNLYWYRQAAGRGLQLLFYSVGIGQISSEVPQNLSASRPQDRQFILSSKKLLLSDSGFYLCAWSDRSGQYFGPGTRLTVT.

By share of the sample, this clonotype is medium-sized. The CDR3 is CASSLTFLAGSYNEQFF. The CDR3 nucleotides are TGTGCCAGCAGCTTAACGTTTCTAGCGGGCTCCTACAATGAGCAGTTCTTC. The chain couples TRBV7-3 to TRBJ2-1; 8 bases match TRBD2. After removal of 0 bases from V and 0 bases from J, the junction contained 4 bases not matched to a gene. CDR3 length: 17 residues. Per the germline V gene, CDR1 is SGHTA and CDR2 is FQGTGA.

This clonotype was observed many times. CDR3 protein: CSAMTRTGTAEQFF. The CDR3 DNA sequence: TGCAGCGCTATGACGAGAACCGGGACAGCTGAGCAGTTCTTC. This chain links TRBV29-1 with TRBJ2-1; 7 bases agree with TRBD1. The junction had 15 bases not matched to a gene; V was cut back by 7 bases and J by 9 bases. This CDR3 contains 14 residues. Per germline, CDR1 SQVTM and CDR2 ANQGSEA.

This clonotype was seen many times. This chain connects TRBV6-2 or TRBV6-3 to TRBJ2-2, with D tentatively TRBD2 (5 bases). Between the trimmed V and J ends, which lost 6 bases and 7 bases, there was a span of 9 bases. The CDR3 length is 12 residues. The germline V gene has CDR1 MNHEY and CDR2 SVGEGT. CDR3 coding DNA: TGTGCCAGCAGCGGGATAGACGGGGAGCTGTTTTTT. As protein: CASSGIDGELFF.

Many counts were recorded for this clonotype. The DNA of the CDR3 is TGTGCCAGCAGTTACCCGATAACAGGGAAGAATCAGCCCCAGCATTTT. Translation: CASSYPITGKNQPQHF. This chain uses TRBV6-2 or TRBV6-3 with TRBJ1-5; tentatively, D is TRBD1 (6 bases). Deletions cut 2 bases from V and 4 bases from J, with 15 bases between. The germline V gene has CDR1 MNHEY and CDR2 SVGEGT. The CDR3 totals 16 residues.

This clonotype has at least ten counts. The chain couples TRBV7-2 to TRBJ1-5, with D tentatively TRBD1 (5 bases). The germline CDR1 and CDR2 sequences are SGHTA and FQGNSA. This CDR3 is 13 amino acids long. V was trimmed by 5 bases and J by 6 bases, leaving 11 bases between them. The CDR3 protein is CASSKQVLQPQHF. DNA of the CDR3: TGTGCCAGCAGCAAACAGGTACTTCAGCCCCAGCATTTT.

At least ten counts were recorded for this clonotype. The chain is built from TRBV2 and TRBJ1-5; the D is unclear. Germline loops: CDR1 SNHLY, CDR2 FYNNEI. The CDR3 spans 15 residues. V shed 6 bases and J shed 1 base, with 13 bases lying between them. The CDR3 protein is CASSRFPASNQPQHF. The CDR3 bases are TGTGCCAGCAGCCGGTTCCCGGCCAGCAATCAGCCCCAGCATTTT.

This clonotype was recorded at least ten times. The chain joins TRBV20-1 to TRBJ1-2; D gene ambiguous. The length of the CDR3 is 13 residues. V was trimmed by 3 bases and J by 1 base, leaving 9 bases between them. The germline gives CDR1 DFQATT, CDR2 SNEGSKA (reference sequence). The CDR3 sequence is CSASDTINYGYTF. The CDR3 bases are TGCAGTGCTAGTGACACGATTAACTATGGCTACACCTTC.

At least ten counts were recorded for this clonotype. The rearrangement joins TRBV5-1 to TRBJ2-7, with TRBD1 identical over 7 bases. Looked up from germline, CDR1 is SGHRS and CDR2 is YFSETQ. This CDR3 has 15 amino acids. The J segment lost 2 bases and the V segment lost 0 bases, leaving 5 bases of the junction unmatched. CDR3 sequence reads: CASSLDGTVPYEQYF. CDR3 nucleotides: TGCGCCAGCAGCTTGGATGGGACAGTACCCTACGAGCAGTACTTC. Supplemented by reference TRBV5-1 and TRBJ2-7, the full variable domain reads KAGVTQTPRYLIKTRGQQVTLSCSPISGHRSVSWYQQTPGQGLQFLFEYFSETQRNKGNFPGRFSGRQFSNSRSEMNVSTLELGDSALYLCASSLDGTVPYEQYFGPGTRLTVT.